This entry features one T cell receptor (beta chain) sequence. The clone's antigen remains unknown. There are no base qualities to consult, and no much larger clone falls within one base. Genomic DNA was extracted from sorted cells for sequencing of the TCRbeta CDR3 region. The immunoSEQ Assay was used to sequence the TCRbeta CDR3 regions. In its TCRdb copy, this immuneACCESS table keeps in-frame sequences only and misses some clones. Where compared with another copy, unresolved V genes explain less than half of these, and the others have no known cause. The sample profile shows around 60,000 clones; around 90% of them were found once. The ten largest clones capture approximately 25% of the sample. V is pruned by 4 bases and J by 4 bases, leaving 2 bases of the junction without a gene match. From cysteine to phenylalanine, the CDR3 is 14 amino acids long. The kept DNA is CDR3 alone, 42 bases in frame from the first base. CDR1 MNHEY and CDR2 SMNVEV were looked up in the germline V gene (reference sequence).

The data originate from a study of OX40 agonist ivuxolimab in advanced cancers. For context, the study as a whole: Ivuxolimab was an agonistic, fully human IgG2 monoclonal antibody directed against OX40 (CD134), a costimulatory receptor. Intravenous ivuxolimab was administered to patients every 2 weeks at six dose levels: 0.01, 0.1, 0.3, 1.5, 3 and 10 mg/kg. Among the approximately 50 dose-escalation patients, around 20 had hepatocellular carcinoma, around 15 melanoma, 9 renal cell carcinoma and 9 head and neck cancer. In the dose-escalation cohort, approximately 83% of patients were male, and the mean age was roughly 60 years with a range of roughly 20 to 79. Patients were allowed to have had prior anti-PD-1, anti-PD-L1 or anti-CTLA-4 therapy, and roughly 40% of the dose-escalation patients had previously received checkpoint inhibitors. Partial responses occurred in three dose-escalation patients: two with cutaneous melanoma and one with hepatocellular carcinoma. Peripheral TCRbeta sequencing aimed to test whether ivuxolimab altered TCR sequence diversity and caused clonal T-cell expansion. The monotherapy dose-escalation portion (N ≈ 52 patients) of the phase I ivuxolimab trial is reported in the paper. What the research found in general, with its limitations: The antigen specificity of the peripheral T cells that underwent clonal expansion was not determined. After ivuxolimab, expanded clones were on average more numerous among CD8+ T cells than among CD4+ T cells. At doses from 0.1 to 3.0 mg/kg, clonal expansion was seen in both CD4+ and CD8+ blood T cells between baseline and week 6. Partial responders in the 0.1-3.0 mg/kg groups had among the lowest normalized peripheral clonal expansion, especially among CD8+ T cells. Low levels of normalized T-cell clonal expansion were also seen in some patients who did not respond.

Patients with autoimmune disease history or receiving systemic immunosuppression were excluded from the trial. Peripheral blood for TCR sequencing was collected from all dose cohorts at baseline, on cycle 4 day 1, and on cycle 7 day 1. Samples came from an open-label, multicenter, first-in-human phase I dose-escalation trial of ivuxolimab. Adults with locally advanced or metastatic melanoma, renal cell carcinoma, hepatocellular carcinoma or head and neck squamous cell carcinoma were enrolled in the trial. Before TCR sequencing, CD4+ T cells and CD8+ T cells from peripheral blood were sorted into separate populations.

The source of this sequence is an adult with an advanced solid tumor such as melanoma, head and neck, liver or kidney cancer. The sample here was CD4+ or CD8+ T cells sorted from blood, taken in a trial of the OX40 agonist ivuxolimab. Here the chain combines TRBV27 and TRBJ2-5; 11 central nucleotides agree with TRBD2. The CDR3 corresponds to CASSSGLAVETQYF. The nucleotides read TGTGCCAGCAGTTCGGGACTAGCGGTAGAGACCCAGTACTTC.